The 15 T cell receptor beta chains given below trace back to one sample, sequenced in a study of CD8 T cells in ankylosing spondylitis (dated by TCRdb to the late 2010s). The investigation overall reported the following: A TCR beta motif of several highly homologous amino acid variants appeared characteristic of blood from ankylosing spondylitis patients.

Their specific antigens are unknown. Library preparation used 5' RACE. Instrument on record: Illumina HiSeq 2500. The public sequencing data were trimmed at Q25 with fastp and processed into clonotypes with MiXCR by TCRdb, which kept only in-frame beta chains. Merged by CDR3 protein, the rows form single entries marked with the most common genes and DNA. For this sample there are about 840,000 distinct CDR3 sequences; roughly 12% appear just once. Together, the top ten hold 0.45% to 0.6% of the sample. The sequencing input was blood, either unsorted or a sorted T cell fraction (not recorded which). The source is a male donor with ankylosing spondylitis.

The chain employs TRBV28 and TRBJ1-5; TRBD1 might be the D (5 bases). The CDR3 spans 17 residues. Trimming cost V 1 base and J 0 bases, with 13 bases left between them. Germline V gene data show CDR1 as MDHEN and CDR2 as SYDVKM. CDR3 sequence reads: CASSLFFGTLSNQPQHF. The CDR3 DNA sequence: TGTGCCAGCAGTTTATTTTTCGGGACCCTTAGCAATCAGCCCCAGCATTTT.

This CDR3 reads CATGADTQYF. For the CDR3, the DNA is TGTGCCACGGGGGCAGATACGCAGTATTTT. The chain recombines TRBV27 with TRBJ2-3; D might be TRBD2 (6 bases). The CDR3 has 10 amino acids. CDR1 MNHEY and CDR2 SMNVEV come from the germline V gene (reference sequence). Trimming cost V 10 bases and J 4 bases, with 6 bases left between them.

This clonotype turned up a few times. The chain has TRBV3-1 and TRBJ1-2; D uncertain. CDR1 is LGHDT, CDR2 YNNKEL, per germline (reference sequence). Trimming took 4 bases from V and 4 from J, leaving 13 bases between them. There are 14 residues in the CDR3. DNA for the CDR3: TGTGCCAGCAGCCGATCTTTGGTGACCTATGGCTACACCTTC. It yields the protein CASSRSLVTYGYTF. The whole variable domain, remainder taken from reference TRBV3-1 and TRBJ1-2, is DTAVSQTPKYLVTQMGNDKSIKCEQNLGHDTMYWYKQDSKKFLKIMFSYNNKELIINETVPNRFSPKSPDKAHLNLHINSLELGDSAVYFCASSRSLVTYGYTFGSGTRLTVV.

This clonotype was detected many times. The chain is built from TRBV20-1 and TRBJ2-2; D is undetermined. The CDR3 extends over 11 amino acids. Per the germline V gene, CDR1 is DFQATT and CDR2 is SNEGSKA (reference sequence). The V end lost 3 bases, the J end lost 6 bases, and 5 bases lay between the germline ends. This chain's CDR3 is CSASRAGELFF. Here the CDR3 DNA reads TGCAGTGCTAGCCGTGCCGGGGAGCTGTTTTTT.

This clonotype was seen a few times. The V gene is TRBV20-1, the J gene TRBJ2-5; 8 bases are shared with TRBD2. CDR3 length: 14 amino acids. Germline V gene sequence: CDR1 DFQATT, CDR2 SNEGSKA (reference sequence). The ends lost 6 bases at V and 5 bases at J; junction bases unmatched: 11. The CDR3 DNA is TGCAGTGCCACCCCCGGGAGGGTCGGGGAGACCCAGTACTTC. Its protein is CSATPGRVGETQYF.

This clonotype has a single count. The V and J genes are TRBV7-6 and TRBJ2-5; 7 nucleotides line up with TRBD2. V was clipped by 4 bases and J by 9 bases; unmatched bases: 5. The CDR3 is made up of 12 amino acids. Per the germline V gene, CDR1 is SGHVS and CDR2 is FNYEAQ. CDR3 nucleotides: TGTGCCAGCAGCTCGCCCGGGGGGTCCCAGTACTTC. This codes for CASSSPGGSQYF.

The sample holds many counts of this clonotype. The V gene is TRBV7-2, the J gene TRBJ2-7; D may be TRBD2 (5 bases). The CDR3 runs 14 residues. V shed 1 base and J shed 4 bases, with 11 bases lying between them. CDR1 and CDR2 (germline): SGHTA, FQGNSA. This CDR3 reads CASSLVGGLYEQYF. Written as DNA, the CDR3 is TGTGCCAGCAGCTTAGTTGGCGGGTTATACGAGCAGTACTTC.

There are many counts of this clonotype. The CDR3 nucleotides read TGTGCCAGCAGCTTAGACTGGCAAGGACCCCGCTACACCTTC. As protein: CASSLDWQGPRYTF. The chain combines TRBV7-2 with TRBJ1-2; no clear D. With 1 base removed from V and 9 bases from J, the gap between germline ends came to 15 bases. The CDR3 is 14 residues long. Germline CDR1 SGHTA, CDR2 FQGNSA.

The chain joins TRBV9 to TRBJ2-2; D may correspond to TRBD1 or TRBD2 (5 bases each). Looked up from germline, CDR1 is SGDLS and CDR2 is YYNGEE. This CDR3 spans 14 amino acids. Trimming stripped 0 bases from V and 6 bases from J, with 9 bases between. The DNA of the CDR3 is TGTGCCAGCAGCGTAGAGGGGAGTTCCGGGGAGCTGTTTTTT. Translating it yields CASSVEGSSGELFF.

The chain links TRBV5-1 to TRBJ2-7; 7 nucleotides align to TRBD2. V lost 5 bases to trimming and J lost 2 bases; unmatched junction nucleotides: 22. The germline CDR1 and CDR2 sequences are SGHRS and YFSETQ. The length of the CDR3 is 19 residues. The CDR3 here is CASSARSMFGLAEPYEQYF. DNA of the CDR3: TGCGCCAGCAGTGCTCGGTCCATGTTCGGCCTAGCGGAACCCTACGAGCAGTACTTC.

This clonotype was detected many times. The chain is built from TRBV20-1 and TRBJ2-2; D tentatively reads TRBD1 or TRBD2 (5 bases each). CDR1 is DFQATT, CDR2 SNEGSKA, per germline (reference sequence). V lost 4 bases to trimming and J lost 0 bases, with 9 bases between them. The CDR3 loop spans 14 amino acids. This CDR3 reads CSAKGPPNTGELFF. For the CDR3, the DNA is TGCAGTGCTAAGGGACCCCCGAACACCGGGGAGCTGTTTTTT.

J is TRBJ2-7 and V is TRBV6-1, with no clear D. CDR1 is MNHNS and CDR2 is SASEGT in the germline V gene. The CDR3 spans 15 residues. The V end lost 4 bases, the J end lost 3 bases, and 16 bases lay between the germline ends. CDR3: CASSGGGRYIYEQYF. CDR3 DNA sequence: TGTGCCAGCAGTGGGGGTGGCAGGTACATCTACGAGCAGTACTTC.

As regards this clonotype: No DNA is shown, since the ends of the CDR3 on it are uncertain; the CDR3 is the one TCRdb lists. This sequence joins TRBV20-1 and TRBJ2-1; the D segment call TRBD1 is taken from the table without a DNA check. The germline V gene encodes CDR1 DFQATT and CDR2 SNEGSKA (reference sequence). The CDR3 spans 15 residues, counting both ends. The CDR3 sequence: CSAFGLRARNNEQFF.

This clonotype was counted only a few times. The chain uses TRBV7-9 and TRBJ2-5, with TRBD1 matching 7 bases. In germline, CDR1 is SEHNR, CDR2 FQNEAQ (reference sequence). V lost 1 base and J lost 5; bases outside the gene matches: 13. CDR3 length equals 17 residues. The CDR3 sequence: CASSLVRDDRAEETQYF. The CDR3 DNA follows: TGTGCCAGCAGCTTAGTGAGAGACGACAGGGCGGAGGAGACCCAGTACTTC.

Many counts were recorded for this clonotype. The chain uses TRBV20-1 and TRBJ2-1, with D unclear. V was shortened by 3 bases and J by 6 bases, with 9 bases between the two germline ends. There are 12 residues in the CDR3. Germline V gives CDR1 DFQATT, CDR2 SNEGSKA (reference sequence). CDR3: CSASVGLNEQFF. CDR3 DNA sequence: TGCAGTGCTAGTGTTGGGCTCAATGAGCAGTTCTTC.